Given below is one TCR beta chain in context. Its target is unknown. The sample originates from a study of T-cell reconstitution after alpha-beta-depleted transplantation in children. Study-wide points: Surviving recipient cells, namely T cells and thymic progenitors, were the source of high day-60 TCRbeta diversity in some patients.

Preparing the TCRbeta library involved the use of unique molecular identifiers. In TCRdb, the PCR reads were re-called with MiXCR into one record per CDR3 protein. The sample has a few hundred thousand distinct CDR3 sequences, 25% to 30% seen once. The sequence derives from a boy in the first two years of life with Wiskott-Aldrich syndrome, due to receive a stem cell transplant. The material sequenced was PBMCs, taken before TCRalphabeta/CD19-depleted stem cell transplant.

This CDR3 reads CATSVGLAGGVGGNEQFF. CDR3 sequence (DNA): TGTGCCACCAGTGTAGGGCTAGCGGGAGGTGTGGGCGGAAATGAGCAGTTCTTC. V usage is TRBV24-1 and J usage is TRBJ2-1, with 11 positions matching TRBD2. The J segment lost 7 bases and the V segment lost 5 bases, leaving 15 bases of the junction unmatched. CDR1 is KGHDR and CDR2 is SFDVKD in the germline V gene. This CDR3 has 18 amino acids.